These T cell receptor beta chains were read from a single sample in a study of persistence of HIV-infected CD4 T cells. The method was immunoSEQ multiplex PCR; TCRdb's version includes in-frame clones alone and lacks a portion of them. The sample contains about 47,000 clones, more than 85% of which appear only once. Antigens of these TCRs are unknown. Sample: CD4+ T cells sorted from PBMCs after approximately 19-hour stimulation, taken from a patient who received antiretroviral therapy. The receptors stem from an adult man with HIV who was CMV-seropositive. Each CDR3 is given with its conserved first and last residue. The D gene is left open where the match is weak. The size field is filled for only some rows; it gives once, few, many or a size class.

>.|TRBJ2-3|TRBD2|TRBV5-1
TGCGCCAGCAGCGTTCAACTAGCGGCGGGAGATACGCAGTATTTT
CASSVQLAAGDTQYF
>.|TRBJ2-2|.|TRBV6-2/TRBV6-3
TGTGCCAGCAGTTACCGCGGTCCCACCGGGGAGCTGTTTTTT
CASSYRGPTGELFF
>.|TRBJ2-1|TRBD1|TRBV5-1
TGCGCCAGCAGCTTGGTAACCCCGGGACAGGGGACGAATGAGCAGTTCTTC
CASSLVTPGQGTNEQFF
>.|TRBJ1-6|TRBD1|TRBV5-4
TGTGCCAGCAGCCTAGGACAGGGAGGATCCTATAATTCACCCCTCCACTTT
CASSLGQGGSYNSPLHF
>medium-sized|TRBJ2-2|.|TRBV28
TGTGCCAGCAGTTTTGAGACCGGGGAGCTGTTTTTT
CASSFETGELFF
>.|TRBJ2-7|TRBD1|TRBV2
TGTGCCAGCAGGGCCCCGGGACAGGGCCTCTACGAGCAGTACTTC
CASRAPGQGLYEQYF
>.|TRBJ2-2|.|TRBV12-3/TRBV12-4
TGTGCCAGTCGCACCGGGGAGCTGTTTTTT
CASRTGELFF
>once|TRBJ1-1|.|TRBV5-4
TGTGCCAGCAGCTTTGCAGGAACCCCGGGTACCCCTGAAGCTTTCTTT
CASSFAGTPGTPEAFF
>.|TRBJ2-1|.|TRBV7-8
TGTGCCAGCAGCCCTTTAACACAATATGAGCAGTTCTTC
CASSPLTQYEQFF
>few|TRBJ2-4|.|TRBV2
TGTGCCAGCCTCCCTAGCCCAGGAGCCAAAAACATTCAGTACTTC
CASLPSPGAKNIQYF
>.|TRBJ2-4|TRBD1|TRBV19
TGTGCCAGTAGACCTTCCGTGACAGGGGTCATTCAGTACTTC
CASRPSVTGVIQYF
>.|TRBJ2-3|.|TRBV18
TGTGCCAGCTCACCCCTAGCGAGCACAGATACGCAGTATTTT
CASSPLASTDTQYF
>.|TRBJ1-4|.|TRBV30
TGTGCCTGGAGTGTAGGCTCGATTAATGAAAAACTGTTTTTT
CAWSVGSINEKLFF
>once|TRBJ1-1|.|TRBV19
TGTGCCAGTAGTATTGAAGGGTCGATGGCCACTGAAGCTTTCTTT
CASSIEGSMATEAFF
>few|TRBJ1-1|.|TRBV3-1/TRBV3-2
TGTGCCAGCAGCCTTAACCGGAACACTGAAGCTTTCTTT
CASSLNRNTEAFF
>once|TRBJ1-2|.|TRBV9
TGTGCCAGCAGCGTAGTACAGAGCTATGGCTACACCTTC
CASSVVQSYGYTF
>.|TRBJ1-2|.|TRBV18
TGTGCCAGCTCACCGGACAAGAACTATGGCTACACCTTC
CASSPDKNYGYTF
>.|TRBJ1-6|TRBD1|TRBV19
TGTGCCAGTAGTTATACAGGGGATTCACCCCTCCACTTT
CASSYTGDSPLHF
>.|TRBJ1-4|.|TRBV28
TGTGCCAGCAGTTTACAGGGACTACGTGAAAAACTGTTTTTT
CASSLQGLREKLFF
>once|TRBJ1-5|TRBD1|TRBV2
TGTGCCAGCAGTGCCGGGACAGGCAATCAGCCCCAGCATTTT
CASSAGTGNQPQHF
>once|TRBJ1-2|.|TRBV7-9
TGTGCCAGCAGCCAAAGGGGCCTCTCCGCGGTTTTTAACTATGGCTACACCTTC
CASSQRGLSAVFNYGYTF
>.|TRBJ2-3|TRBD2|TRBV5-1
TGCGCCAGCAGCACAATAGCGGGGGCAGATACGCAGTATTTT
CASSTIAGADTQYF